One sample yielded the 5 T cell receptor beta chains listed below, sequenced in a study of control samples from healthy donors and cancer patients. Sequenced by immunoSEQ multiplex PCR; TCRdb stores in-frame clones only, minus some. Among around 110,000 clones listed, 80% to 90% were seen once. The sequenced sample consisted of PBMCs. The receptors shown here come from a woman in her fifties or sixties with colorectal cancer.

The J gene is TRBJ1-1, the V gene TRBV5-1; 9 bases are shared with TRBD1. The CDR3 is 17 residues long. Germline V CDR1 and CDR2: SGHRS, YFSETQ. V gave up 3 bases and J gave up 0 bases; unmatched junction bases: 9. CDR3 in DNA: TGCGCCAGCAGCTGGGACAGGGTGGATTTGGTGAACACTGAAGCTTTCTTT. Its protein product is CASSWDRVDLVNTEAFF.

The chain recombines TRBV2 with TRBJ1-2, with D maybe TRBD1 (6 bases). The V and J ends lost 5 bases and 5 bases respectively, with 9 bases between them. The CDR3 sequence is 12 residues long. The germline CDR1 and CDR2 sequences are SNHLY and FYNNEI. The CDR3 sequence is CASSSGTYGYTF. The CDR3 coding sequence is TGTGCCAGCAGTTCCGGGACATATGGCTACACCTTC.

This clone was seen a few times. Other nucleotide sequences from this sample produce the same CDR3. This rearrangement joins TRBV19 to TRBJ1-1; D gene unclear. The CDR3 covers 14 residues. V was shortened by 1 base and J by 1 base, with 7 bases between the two germline ends. CDR1 and CDR2 (germline): LNHDA, SQIVND (reference sequence). CDR3 in DNA: TGTGCCAGTAGTATAGGGAAAGAGAACACTGAAGCTTTCTTT. Translating it yields CASSIGKENTEAFF.

The CDR3 DNA sequence: TGTGCCAGCATGGGATGGAGGGGGTATGAGGACACTGAAGCTTTCTTT. Translated, it gives CASMGWRGYEDTEAFF. V gene TRBV27 combines with J gene TRBJ1-1; D may be TRBD1 (6 bases). The CDR3 contains 16 residues. Germline V CDR1 and CDR2: MNHEY, SMNVEV (reference sequence). Trimming pared 7 bases from V and 3 bases from J, leaving 21 bases between.

This sequence joins TRBV7-9 and TRBJ1-4; the match to TRBD1 covers 9 bases. This CDR3 comprises 14 residues. With V trimmed by 5 bases and J by 8 bases, 6 bases remained unmatched. CDR1 is SEHNR and CDR2 is FQNEAQ in the germline V gene (reference sequence). The CDR3 coding sequence is TGTGCCAGCAGCCTGGGACAGGGAGTCGAAAAACTGTTTTTT. It specifies CASSLGQGVEKLFF.